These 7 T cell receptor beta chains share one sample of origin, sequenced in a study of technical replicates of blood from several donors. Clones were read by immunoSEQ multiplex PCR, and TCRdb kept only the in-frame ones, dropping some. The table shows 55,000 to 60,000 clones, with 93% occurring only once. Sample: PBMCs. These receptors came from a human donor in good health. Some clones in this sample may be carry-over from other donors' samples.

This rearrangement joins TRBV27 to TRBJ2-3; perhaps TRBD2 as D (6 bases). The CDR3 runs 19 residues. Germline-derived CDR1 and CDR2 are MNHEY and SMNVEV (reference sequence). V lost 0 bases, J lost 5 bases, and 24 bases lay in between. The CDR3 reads CASSLSTPEVAAPGDTQYF. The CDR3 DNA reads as TGTGCCAGCAGTTTATCGACCCCCGAAGTAGCGGCCCCAGGAGATACGCAGTATTTT.

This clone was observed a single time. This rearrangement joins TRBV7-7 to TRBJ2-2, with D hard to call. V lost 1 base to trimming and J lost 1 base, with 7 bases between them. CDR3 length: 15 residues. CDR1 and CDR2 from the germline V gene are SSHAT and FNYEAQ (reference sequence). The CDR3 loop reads CASSLDPGNTGELFF. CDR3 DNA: TGTGCCAGCAGCTTAGATCCGGGGAACACCGGGGAGCTGTTTTTT.

CDR3 sequence (DNA): TGTGCCAGCAGCCGGGACAGCTCCTACGAGCAGTACTTC. Protein sequence: CASSRDSSYEQYF. The chain joins TRBV14 to TRBJ2-7, with 7 bases identical to TRBD1. J gave up 0 bases and V 4 bases, and 0 bases lay outside the gene matches. The CDR3 consists of 13 residues. In germline, CDR1 is SGHDN, CDR2 FVKESK.

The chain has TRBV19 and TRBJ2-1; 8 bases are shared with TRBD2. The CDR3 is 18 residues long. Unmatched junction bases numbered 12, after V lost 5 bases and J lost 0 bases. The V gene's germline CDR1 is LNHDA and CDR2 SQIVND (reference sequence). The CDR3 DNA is TGTGCCAGTAGTTCGAGCGGGGGTGAACGGATCTCCTACAATGAGCAGTTCTTC. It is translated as CASSSSGGERISYNEQFF.

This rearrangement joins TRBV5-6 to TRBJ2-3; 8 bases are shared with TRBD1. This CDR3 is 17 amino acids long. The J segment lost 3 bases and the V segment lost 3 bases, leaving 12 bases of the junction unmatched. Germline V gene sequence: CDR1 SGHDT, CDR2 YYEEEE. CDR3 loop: CASSSTDRGKRTDTQYF. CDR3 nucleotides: TGTGCCAGCAGCTCGACCGACAGGGGAAAGAGGACAGATACGCAGTATTTT.

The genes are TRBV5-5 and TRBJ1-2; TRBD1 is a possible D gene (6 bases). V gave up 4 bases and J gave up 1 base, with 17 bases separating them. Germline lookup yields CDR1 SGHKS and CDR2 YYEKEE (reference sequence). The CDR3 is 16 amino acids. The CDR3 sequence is CASSLHGGGLNYGYTF. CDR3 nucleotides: TGTGCCAGCAGCCTCCATGGCGGGGGGCTTAACTATGGCTACACCTTC. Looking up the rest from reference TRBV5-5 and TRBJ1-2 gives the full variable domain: DAGVTQSPTHLIKTRGQQVTLRCSPISGHKSVSWYQQVLGQGPQFIFQYYEKEERGRGNFPDRFSARQFPNYSSELNVNALLLGDSALYLCASSLHGGGLNYGYTFGSGTRLTVV.

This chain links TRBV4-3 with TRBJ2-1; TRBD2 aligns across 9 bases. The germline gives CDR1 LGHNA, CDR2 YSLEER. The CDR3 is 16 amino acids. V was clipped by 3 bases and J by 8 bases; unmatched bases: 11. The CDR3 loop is CASSQPPAGGKDEQFF. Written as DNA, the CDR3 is TGCGCCAGCAGCCAGCCCCCAGCGGGAGGAAAGGATGAGCAGTTCTTC.